The 27 T cell receptor beta chains given below trace back to one sample, sequenced in a study of T cell clones after liver transplantation. Assay used: immunoSEQ multiplex PCR; TCRdb lists only in-frame clones, some missing. This table holds fewer than 70,000 clones, 65% to 75% found once. The specimen was CD4+ T cells from blood, collected before liver transplant. The receptors originated from a human donor who received a liver transplant.

Remarks on this clone: A read error may account for a junction end that differs from germline. The V and J genes are TRBV7-7 and TRBJ2-5, with TRBD2 as a possible D gene (6 bases). This CDR3 has 15 residues. Germline CDR1 is SSHAT and CDR2 is FNYEAQ (reference sequence). CDR3 residues: CASSSTRGSQETQYF. As DNA, the CDR3 is TGTGCTAGCAGCTCCACTCGGGGGAGTCAAGAGACCCAGTACTTC.

This clone was counted between two and nine times. The chain has TRBV2 and TRBJ1-6; D possibly corresponds to TRBD1 (5 bases). CDR3 size: 16 residues. Germline lookup yields CDR1 SNHLY and CDR2 FYNNEI. V shed 3 bases and J shed 7 bases, with 16 bases lying between them. The CDR3 loop reads CASSEASVRQNSPLHF. Here the CDR3 DNA reads TGTGCCAGCAGTGAGGCATCCGTCCGACAGAATTCACCCCTCCACTTT.

The count of this clone is one. The chain recombines TRBV6-5 with TRBJ2-7; a possible D gene is TRBD1 (6 bases). Germline V lookup: CDR1 MNHEY, CDR2 SVGAGI. Trimming pared 4 bases from V and 3 bases from J, leaving 13 bases between. The CDR3 spans 14 residues. The CDR3 nucleotides read TGTGCCAGCAGTTCGGGTCAGGGGTACTACGAGCAGTACTTC. Its translation is CASSSGQGYYEQYF.

CDR3 sequence reads: CAIAIQGAGGDEQFF. CDR3 coding DNA: TGTGCCATCGCGATACAGGGGGCTGGTGGAGATGAGCAGTTCTTC. The V gene is TRBV10-3, the J gene TRBJ2-1; 9 bases are a match to TRBD1. There are 15 residues in the CDR3. V lost 8 bases to trimming and J lost 8 bases; unmatched junction nucleotides: 13. The germline V gene encodes CDR1 ENHRY and CDR2 SYGVKD.

As to this clone: Other DNA sequences in this specimen translate into the identical CDR3. The CDR3 bases are TGTGCCAGCAGCTTGAGCGGGGGGGCCAACGAGCAGTACTTC. Its protein is CASSLSGGANEQYF. This chain joins TRBV7-3 and TRBJ2-7, with 10 bases matching TRBD2. The CDR3 is 14 amino acids. Germline V CDR1 and CDR2: SGHTA, FQGTGA. Trimming at V came to 3 bases and at J to 5 bases, leaving 4 bases not matched to a gene.

This clone has only a few counts. This rearrangement joins TRBV27 to TRBJ1-1; D uncertain. The V gene's germline CDR1 is MNHEY and CDR2 SMNVEV (reference sequence). Trimming shortened V by 6 bases and J by 7 bases, and 15 bases separated the two germline ends. CDR3 length: 13 amino acids. The CDR3 reads CASRWAPAGEAFF. The CDR3 DNA reads as TGTGCCAGCAGGTGGGCCCCGGCGGGTGAAGCTTTCTTT.

This clone was observed a few times. The chain carries TRBV11-2 and TRBJ1-5; D may be TRBD1 (5 bases). Germline assignment: CDR1 SGHAT and CDR2 FQNNGV. The V gene lost 0 bases and the J gene lost 7 bases, with 7 bases spanning the gap. This CDR3 region has 13 residues. Here the CDR3 DNA reads TGTGCCAGCAGCTTAGACAACAGGCAGCCCCAGCATTTT. Translated, it gives CASSLDNRQPQHF.

The rearrangement joins TRBV5-5 to TRBJ1-2, with D perhaps matching TRBD1 (5 bases). Germline V lookup: CDR1 SGHKS, CDR2 YYEKEE (reference sequence). This CDR3 is 15 amino acids long. V lost 4 bases to trimming and J lost 1 base, with 14 bases between them. In nucleotides, the CDR3 is TGTGCCAGCAGCCTGCCGACAGCCGTTAACTATGGCTACACCTTC. It translates to CASSLPTAVNYGYTF.

The V gene is TRBV7-9, the J gene TRBJ2-5; 12 bases are a match to TRBD1. J lost 2 bases, V lost 6 bases, and 10 bases had no gene match. The CDR3 is 17 amino acids. Germline CDR1 reads SEHNR; CDR2 reads FQNEAQ (reference sequence). The CDR3 protein is CASRPGTGGREQETQYF. In DNA, the CDR3 is TGTGCCAGCAGACCCGGGACAGGGGGCCGGGAACAAGAGACCCAGTACTTC.

This clone came up a few times. The genes are TRBV5-1 and TRBJ2-7; 7 nucleotides line up with TRBD1. The CDR3 is made up of 14 amino acids. Germline V gene lookup returns CDR1 SGHRS and CDR2 YFSETQ. V was pared by 1 base and J by 2 bases, with 3 bases of the junction left unmatched. CDR3 nucleotide sequence: TGCGCCAGCAGCTTGCTCGGGACAGCCTACGAGCAGTACTTC. Its translation is CASSLLGTAYEQYF.

V gene TRBV2 combines with J gene TRBJ1-5, with 11 bases that match TRBD1. V shed 7 bases and J 8 bases; nucleotides not matched to a gene: 16. The CDR3 is 17 amino acids. Germline V gene data show CDR1 as SNHLY and CDR2 as FYNNEI. The CDR3 here is CASNLGPGTGGMKPQHF. The CDR3 bases are TGTGCCAGCAACCTTGGGCCCGGGACAGGGGGTATGAAGCCCCAGCATTTT.

The V and J genes are TRBV18 and TRBJ2-7; 10 bases line up with TRBD2. The CDR3 contains 16 residues. With 2 bases clipped from V and 4 bases from J, the junction kept 8 bases outside the gene matches. Germline CDR1 and CDR2: KGHSH and LQKENI. CDR3 sequence reads: CASSPTPIAGGYEQYF. CDR3 in DNA: TGTGCCAGCTCACCAACGCCAATAGCGGGGGGATACGAGCAGTACTTC.

This clone was seen repeatedly, ten times or more. The gene calls are TRBV11-2 and TRBJ2-1; possibly TRBD2 for D (5 bases). Trimming stripped 5 bases from V and 0 bases from J, with 14 bases between. The germline V gene has CDR1 SGHAT and CDR2 FQNNGV. The length of the CDR3 is 16 residues. CDR3: CASSLSGFSSYNEQFF. The CDR3, as DNA: TGTGCCAGCAGCCTATCGGGGTTTAGCTCCTACAATGAGCAGTTCTTC.

This clone appeared a few times. The rearrangement joins TRBV2 to TRBJ1-1; the D gene is possibly TRBD1 (6 bases). Germline CDR1 reads SNHLY; CDR2 reads FYNNEI. Trimming removed 9 bases at V and 1 base at J, with 21 bases between. CDR3 size: 16 residues. This chain's CDR3 is CARVSPLMGANTEAFF. The CDR3 DNA reads TGTGCCAGGGTTTCCCCCTTAATGGGGGCGAACACTGAAGCTTTCTTT.

V and J are TRBV18 and TRBJ2-7, with 8 bases aligning to TRBD1. Germline CDR1 is KGHSH and CDR2 is LQKENI. The junction had 5 bases not matched to a gene; V was cut back by 3 bases and J by 4 bases. CDR3 length: 14 amino acids. The DNA of the CDR3 is TGTGCCAGCTCACCGGACAGGGAGGCGTACGAGCAGTACTTC. The encoded protein is CASSPDREAYEQYF. Complete variable domain (other parts from reference TRBV18 and TRBJ2-7): NAGVMQNPRHLVRRRGQEARLRCSPMKGHSHVYWYRQLPEEGLKFMVYLQKENIIDESGMPKERFSAEFPKEGPSILRIQQVVRGDSAAYFCASSPDREAYEQYFGPGTRLTVT.

The chain carries TRBV19 and TRBJ1-5; 10 bases fit TRBD1. The germline CDR1 and CDR2 sequences are LNHDA and SQIVND (reference sequence). This CDR3 is 15 amino acids long. J gave up 4 bases and V 5 bases, and 5 bases lay outside the gene matches. The CDR3 nucleotides read TGTGCCAGTAGTTTGGACAGGGGGTTGAATCAGCCCCAGCATTTT. It translates to CASSLDRGLNQPQHF. The whole variable domain, remainder taken from reference TRBV19 and TRBJ1-5, is DGGITQSPKYLFRKEGQNVTLSCEQNLNHDAMYWYRQDPGQGLRLIYYSQIVNDFQKGDIAEGYSVSREKKESFPLTVTSAQKNPTAFYLCASSLDRGLNQPQHFGDGTRLSIL.

The chain joins TRBV6-5 to TRBJ1-2; D gene ambiguous. The V and J ends lost 7 bases and 4 bases respectively, with 13 bases between them. There are 13 residues in the CDR3. CDR1 MNHEY and CDR2 SVGAGI come from the germline V gene. CDR3 bases: TGTGCCAGCAATATCCTAAGTAGCTATGGCTACACCTTC. Translated, it gives CASNILSSYGYTF.

The chain joins TRBV18 to TRBJ2-7, with TRBD1 identical over 7 bases. CDR3 length equals 15 residues. Per the germline V gene, CDR1 is KGHSH and CDR2 is LQKENI. V shed 3 bases and J 3 bases; nucleotides not matched to a gene: 8. CDR3 in amino acids: CASSPSGQSHYEQYF. In nucleotides, the CDR3 is TGTGCCAGCTCACCCTCGGGACAGAGTCACTACGAGCAGTACTTC.

This clone has more than one count but fewer than ten. The chain combines TRBV28 with TRBJ2-1; 7 positions agree with TRBD1. This CDR3 has 19 amino acids. From germline, CDR1 is MDHEN and CDR2 SYDVKM. V lost 1 base to trimming and J lost 5 bases; unmatched junction nucleotides: 17. CDR3 nucleotide sequence: TGTGCCAGCAGTTTATCCAGGGGGTTAGGGAGTCTTTGGGACAATGAGCAGTTCTTC. It translates to CASSLSRGLGSLWDNEQFF.

CDR3 nucleotides: TGCGCCAGCAGCTCCCTACTAGCGGGGGGGCCGAGGAATGAGCAGTTCTTC. This sequence encodes CASSSLLAGGPRNEQFF. J is TRBJ2-1 and V is TRBV5-1; TRBD2 matches 13 bases. CDR3 length: 17 residues. J gave up 7 bases and V 3 bases, and 10 bases lay outside the gene matches. CDR1 is SGHRS, CDR2 YFSETQ, per germline.

The V call is TRBV6-6, the J call TRBJ2-1, with TRBD2 matching over 15 bases. The germline CDR1 and CDR2 sequences are MNHNY and SVGAGI (reference sequence). This CDR3 spans 15 amino acids. Trimming cost V 6 bases and J 7 bases; bases outside gene matches: 4. The CDR3 sequence is CASSSGTSGGNEQFF. The CDR3 DNA reads as TGTGCCAGCAGCTCCGGGACTAGCGGGGGGAATGAGCAGTTCTTC.

The chain combines TRBV2 with TRBJ2-7, with 8 bases identical to TRBD2. CDR3 length: 14 amino acids. Germline CDR1 is SNHLY and CDR2 is FYNNEI. The J segment lost 8 bases and the V segment lost 6 bases, leaving 12 bases of the junction unmatched. CDR3 sequence reads: CASRDGSGGYQQYF. The CDR3 nucleotides read TGTGCCAGCAGAGATGGGAGCGGGGGCTATCAGCAGTACTTC.

J is TRBJ1-1 and V is TRBV28; no firm D call. Trimming took off 7 bases at V and 0 bases at J, with 12 bases between the two ends. CDR3 length: 14 residues. Germline V gene data show CDR1 as MDHEN and CDR2 as SYDVKM. The CDR3 loop is CASTPGVMNTEAFF. The CDR3, as DNA: TGTGCCAGCACCCCCGGGGTTATGAACACTGAAGCTTTCTTT.

This chain links TRBV5-1 with TRBJ2-7, with TRBD1 matching over 8 bases. CDR1 is SGHRS, CDR2 YFSETQ, per germline. This CDR3 is built from 15 residues. The V and J ends lost 0 bases and 5 bases, in that order; junction bases with no gene match: 7. The CDR3 protein is CASSLVGQDRNEQYF. CDR3 bases: TGCGCCAGCAGCTTGGTGGGACAGGATCGCAACGAGCAGTACTTC.

The chain joins TRBV19 to TRBJ2-3, with D possibly TRBD2 on 5 matching bases. The germline gives CDR1 LNHDA, CDR2 SQIVND (reference sequence). V lost 3 bases to trimming and J lost 4 bases, with 11 bases between them. The length of the CDR3 is 14 residues. The CDR3 DNA follows: TGTGCCAGTAGTATCGGGCTAGCCGCAGATACGCAGTATTTT. It yields the protein CASSIGLAADTQYF.

Here the CDR3 DNA reads TGTGCCAGTAGGGGACAGGGGACGGGGGAGCAGTACTTC. Amino acid sequence: CASRGQGTGEQYF. The chain uses TRBV19 and TRBJ2-7; TRBD1 agrees at 10 bases. Germline assignment: CDR1 LNHDA and CDR2 SQIVND (reference sequence). The CDR3 runs to 13 residues. V lost 6 bases to trimming and J lost 7 bases; unmatched junction nucleotides: 6.

The chain joins TRBV5-4 to TRBJ2-2; no clear D gene. Per the germline V gene, CDR1 is SGHNT and CDR2 is YYREEE (reference sequence). The V and J ends lost 4 bases and 5 bases respectively, with 18 bases between them. The CDR3 spans 16 residues. CDR3 protein: CASSPGSPSWTGELFF. The CDR3 nucleotides are TGTGCCAGCAGCCCCGGGTCTCCAAGTTGGACCGGGGAGCTGTTTTTT.